This T cell receptor beta chain was retrieved from a study of blood T cell repertoires in COVID-19. For the study at large: Some COVID-19 samples were acute and others convalescent; all came from the United States, Italy and Spain. Sources were T cells, B-cell-depleted T cells, or PBMCs; the material itself was cDNA or gDNA.

Seattle cases were enrolled at active infection and followed longitudinally. Germline V CDR1 and CDR2: MNHEY, SVGAGI. The CDR3 has 14 amino acids. Original analysis: The assay estimated nucleated cells by amplifying reference gene primers. TCRdb keeps only in-frame clones here, not all; method: immunoSEQ multiplex PCR. That table gives V, J and clone size, and the DNA gave D and trimming. The data show roughly 52,000 clones, approximately 83% seen once. The sequenced material came from peripheral blood. This chain links TRBV6-5 with TRBJ2-6; D may be TRBD2 (6 bases). The receptor was derived from an elderly man with COVID-19, enrolled during active disease. CDR3 sequence (DNA): TGTGGGGCTAGCGACTCCTCTGGGGCCAACGTCCTGACTTTC. Protein product: CGASDSSGANVLTF.